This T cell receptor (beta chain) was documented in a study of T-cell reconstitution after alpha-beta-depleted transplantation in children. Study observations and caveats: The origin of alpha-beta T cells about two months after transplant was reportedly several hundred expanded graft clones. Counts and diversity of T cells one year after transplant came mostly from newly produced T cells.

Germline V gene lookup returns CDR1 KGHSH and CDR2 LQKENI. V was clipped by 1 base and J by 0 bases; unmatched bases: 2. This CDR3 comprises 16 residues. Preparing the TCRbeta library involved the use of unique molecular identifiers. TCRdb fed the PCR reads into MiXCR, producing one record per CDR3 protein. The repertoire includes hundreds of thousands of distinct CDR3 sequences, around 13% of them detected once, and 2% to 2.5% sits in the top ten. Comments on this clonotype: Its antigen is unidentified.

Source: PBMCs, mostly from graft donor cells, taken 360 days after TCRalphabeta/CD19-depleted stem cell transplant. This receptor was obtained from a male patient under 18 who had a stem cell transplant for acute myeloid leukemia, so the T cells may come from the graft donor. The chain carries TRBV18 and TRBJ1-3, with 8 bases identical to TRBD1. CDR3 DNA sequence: TGTGCCAGCTCACCACTGACAGGGGTCTCTGGAAACACCATATATTTT. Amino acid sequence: CASSPLTGVSGNTIYF.